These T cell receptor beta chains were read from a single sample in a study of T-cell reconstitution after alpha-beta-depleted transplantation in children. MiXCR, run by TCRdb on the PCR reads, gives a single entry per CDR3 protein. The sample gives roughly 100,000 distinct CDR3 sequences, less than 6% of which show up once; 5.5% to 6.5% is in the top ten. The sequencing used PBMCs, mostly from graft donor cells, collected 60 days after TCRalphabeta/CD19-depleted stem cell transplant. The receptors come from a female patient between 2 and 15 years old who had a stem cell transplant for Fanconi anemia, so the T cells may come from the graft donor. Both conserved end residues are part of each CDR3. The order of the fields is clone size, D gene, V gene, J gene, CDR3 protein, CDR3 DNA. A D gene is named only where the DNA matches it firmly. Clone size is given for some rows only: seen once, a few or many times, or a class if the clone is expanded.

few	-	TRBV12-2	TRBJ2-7	CASRLRGYEQYF	TGTGCAAGTCGCTTAAGGGGCTACGAGCAGTACTTC
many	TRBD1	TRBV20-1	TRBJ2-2	CSARDRQGASTGELFF	TGCAGTGCTAGAGACCGACAGGGGGCGAGCACCGGGGAGCTGTTTTTT
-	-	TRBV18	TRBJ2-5	CASSPPTGVETQYF	TGTGCCAGCTCACCACCGACGGGGGTGGAGACCCAGTACTTC
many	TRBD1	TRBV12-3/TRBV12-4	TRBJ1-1	CASSFGQDTEAFF	TGTGCCAGCAGTTTTGGACAGGACACTGAAGCTTTCTTT
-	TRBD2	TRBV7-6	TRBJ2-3	CASSFVGLAGDGTDTQYF	TGTGCCAGCAGCTTTGTGGGACTAGCGGGAGATGGCACAGATACGCAGTATTTT
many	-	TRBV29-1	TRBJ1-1	CSVEKPEAFF	TGCAGCGTTGAAAAACCTGAAGCTTTCTTT
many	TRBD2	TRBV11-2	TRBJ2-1	CASSLGSRERDEQFF	TGTGCCAGCAGCTTAGGGTCGCGGGAGAGGGATGAGCAGTTCTTC
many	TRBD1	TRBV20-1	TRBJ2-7	CSAINRGYEQYF	TGCAGTGCTATTAACAGGGGCTACGAGCAGTACTTC
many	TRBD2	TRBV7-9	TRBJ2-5	CASSVLAGQETQYF	TGTGCCAGCAGCGTCCTAGCGGGACAAGAGACCCAGTACTTC
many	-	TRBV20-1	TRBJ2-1	CSATPEGEQFF	TGCAGTGCTACTCCCGAGGGTGAGCAGTTCTTC
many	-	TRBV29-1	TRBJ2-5	CSVVSKRETQYF	TGCAGCGTTGTCTCCAAGAGGGAGACCCAGTACTTC
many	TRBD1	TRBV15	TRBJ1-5	CATSREPTGEGQPQHF	TGTGCCACCAGCAGAGAACCCACAGGGGAGGGACAGCCCCAGCATTTT
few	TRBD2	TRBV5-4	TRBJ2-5	CASSLSGSGSQETQYF	TGTGCCAGCAGCCTTTCGGGTAGCGGGAGCCAAGAGACCCAGTACTTC
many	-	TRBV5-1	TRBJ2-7	CASSPGRGYEQYF	TGCGCCAGCAGCCCCGGCCGGGGCTACGAGCAGTACTTC
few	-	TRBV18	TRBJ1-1	CASSPAGTEAFF	TGTGCCAGCTCACCAGCAGGGACTGAAGCTTTCTTT
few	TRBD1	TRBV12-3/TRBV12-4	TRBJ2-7	CASSAPGQGAYEQYF	TGTGCCAGCAGTGCGCCGGGACAGGGAGCGTACGAGCAGTACTTC
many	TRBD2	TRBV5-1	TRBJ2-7	CASSLAGLRSSYEQYF	TGCGCCAGCAGCTTGGCGGGACTAAGGAGCTCCTACGAGCAGTACTTC
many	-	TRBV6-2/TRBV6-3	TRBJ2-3	CASSHPSVGTDTQYF	TGTGCCAGCAGCCACCCTAGCGTGGGCACAGATACGCAGTATTTT
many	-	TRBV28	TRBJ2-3	CASSPTGLLADTQYF	TGTGCCAGCAGTCCGACCGGATTGCTAGCGGATACGCAGTATTTT
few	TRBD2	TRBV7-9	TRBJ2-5	CASSLSRGRQETQYF	TGTGCCAGCAGCTTATCGCGGGGGAGGCAAGAGACCCAGTACTTC
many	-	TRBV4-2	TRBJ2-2	CASSQDWRELFF	TGTGCCAGCAGCCAAGATTGGCGGGAGCTGTTTTTT
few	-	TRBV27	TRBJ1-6	CASTWDPLDGSPLHF	TGTGCCAGCACCTGGGACCCTTTGGATGGTTCACCCCTCCACTTT
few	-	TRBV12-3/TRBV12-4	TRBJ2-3	CASSRAHSASTDTQYF	TGTGCCAGCTCTCGAGCCCACTCGGCTAGCACAGATACGCAGTATTTT
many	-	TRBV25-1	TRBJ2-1	CASSGGNSGLSQFF	TGTGCCAGCAGTGGGGGCAACTCGGGGTTGTCGCAGTTCTTC
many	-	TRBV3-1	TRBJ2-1	CASSRRLEEEQFF	TGTGCCAGCAGCCGGAGACTAGAAGAGGAGCAGTTCTTC
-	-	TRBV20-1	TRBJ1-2	CSALLKGWYGYTF	TGCAGTGCTCTATTAAAGGGGTGGTATGGCTACACCTTC